These 7 T cell receptor beta chains share one sample of origin, sequenced in a study of regulatory T cells in long-lasting Graves disease. Time point noted: newly diagnosed GD, antithyroid drugs for less than 3 months. PBMC-derived RNA was used for the TCR library. Construction of the TCR beta libraries employed iRepertoire HTBI primers in conjunction with Arm-PCR of CDR3 regions. TCRdb analysed the multiplex PCR reads with MiXCR anew, one entry per CDR3 protein. The profile shows 250,000 to 300,000 distinct CDR3 sequences, 15% to 20% of them singletons. The same specimen was also included in a second study, on T cells in Graves' hyperthyroidism and ophthalmopathy.

Specimen: peripheral blood mononuclear cells (PBMCs), collected at new diagnosis, from a patient treated with antithyroid drugs. All receptors derive from a woman under 40 with Graves disease.

This clonotype occurred many times. The chain is built from TRBV3-1 and TRBJ1-2; D call uncertain. V shed 1 base and J shed 2 bases, with 8 bases lying between them. CDR3 length: 14 amino acids. Germline CDR1 reads LGHDT; CDR2 reads YNNKEL (reference sequence). CDR3 amino acids: CASSQGTENYGYTF. The CDR3 DNA reads as TGTGCCAGCAGCCAAGGGACGGAAAACTATGGCTACACCTTC. Variable domain in full (rest from reference TRBV3-1 and TRBJ1-2): DTAVSQTPKYLVTQMGNDKSIKCEQNLGHDTMYWYKQDSKKFLKIMFSYNNKELIINETVPNRFSPKSPDKAHLNLHINSLELGDSAVYFCASSQGTENYGYTFGSGTRLTVV.

This clonotype came up many times. This chain links TRBV20-1 with TRBJ1-4, with D unclear. The CDR3 has 10 residues. Germline CDR1 is DFQATT and CDR2 is SNEGSKA (reference sequence). Trimming pared 6 bases from V and 3 bases from J, leaving 2 bases between. CDR3 loop: CSAPNEKLFF. CDR3 bases: TGCAGTGCCCCTAATGAAAAACTGTTTTTT.

This clonotype was observed a handful of times. One base away lies a much larger clone, so this may be a sequencing read error. This rearrangement joins TRBV12-5 to TRBJ2-5; 11 bases agree with TRBD2. The J segment lost 4 bases and the V segment lost 8 bases, leaving 9 bases of the junction unmatched. Germline values: CDR1 LGHNT, CDR2 FRNRAP. This CDR3 comprises 15 residues. The CDR3 sequence is CASSEPTSGGETQYF. The CDR3 DNA is TGTGCTAGTTCTGAGCCTACTAGCGGGGGAGAGACCCAGTACTTC.

V and J are TRBV19 and TRBJ2-2, with a weak D call TRBD1 (5 bases). The CDR3 runs to 16 residues. CDR1 and CDR2 from the germline V gene are LNHDA and SQIVND (reference sequence). Trimming cost V 3 bases and J 6 bases, with 17 bases left between them. CDR3 sequence (DNA): TGTGCCAGTAGTATCTCCCACAGGACCTCGGCCGGGGAGCTGTTTTTT. It translates to CASSISHRTSAGELFF. The full variable domain, its missing parts supplied by reference TRBV19 and TRBJ2-2, is DGGITQSPKYLFRKEGQNVTLSCEQNLNHDAMYWYRQDPGQGLRLIYYSQIVNDFQKGDIAEGYSVSREKKESFPLTVTSAQKNPTAFYLCASSISHRTSAGELFFGEGSRLTVL.

The sample holds many counts of this clonotype. The chain carries TRBV27 and TRBJ2-7; D uncertain. Trimming took off 8 bases at V and 6 bases at J, with 14 bases between the two ends. From germline, CDR1 is MNHEY and CDR2 SMNVEV (reference sequence). The CDR3 runs 12 residues. CDR3 region: CASRTRSAEQYF. The CDR3 DNA reads TGTGCCAGCCGGACCAGATCGGCCGAGCAGTACTTC.

This clonotype has at least ten counts. DNA of the CDR3: TGTGCCAGCAGCTTACGGGGGGCCACAGATACGCAGTATTTT. Its translation: CASSLRGATDTQYF. This chain links TRBV7-2 with TRBJ2-3; perhaps TRBD2 as D (7 bases). Germline values: CDR1 SGHTA, CDR2 FQGNSA. The V end was cut by 2 bases, the J end by 2 bases, with 8 bases between. The CDR3 totals 14 residues.

As concerns this clonotype: A read error may be the cause here, since a much bigger clone is one base away. The chain employs TRBV20-1 and TRBJ2-1; the D is unclear. The V end was cut by 0 bases, the J end by 0 bases, with 18 bases between. Germline CDR1 is DFQATT and CDR2 is SNEGSKA (reference sequence). The CDR3 consists of 18 residues. The CDR3 bases are TGCAGTGCTAGAGACCATATTGGTCAGAGGAGCTCCTACAATGAGCAGTTCTTC. Protein sequence: CSARDHIGQRSSYNEQFF.